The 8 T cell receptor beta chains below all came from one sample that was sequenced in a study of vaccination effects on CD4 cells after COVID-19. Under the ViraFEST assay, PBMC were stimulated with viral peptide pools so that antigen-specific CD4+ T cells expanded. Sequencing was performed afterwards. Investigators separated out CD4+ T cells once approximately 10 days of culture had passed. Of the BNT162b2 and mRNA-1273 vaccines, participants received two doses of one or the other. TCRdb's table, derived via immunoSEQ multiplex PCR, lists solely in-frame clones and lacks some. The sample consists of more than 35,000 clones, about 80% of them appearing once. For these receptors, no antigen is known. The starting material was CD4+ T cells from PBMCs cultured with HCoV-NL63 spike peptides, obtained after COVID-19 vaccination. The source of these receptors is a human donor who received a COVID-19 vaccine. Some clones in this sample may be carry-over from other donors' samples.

In DNA form, the CDR3 reads TGTGCCACCAGGAGCGGGCCGCCCCAAAAAGAGACCCAGTACTTC. The encoded protein is CATRSGPPQKETQYF. V is TRBV6-6 and J is TRBJ2-5; D might be TRBD2 (6 bases). Trimming removed 10 bases at V and 3 bases at J, with 21 bases between. Germline loops: CDR1 MNHNY, CDR2 SVGAGI (reference sequence). The CDR3 has 15 amino acids.

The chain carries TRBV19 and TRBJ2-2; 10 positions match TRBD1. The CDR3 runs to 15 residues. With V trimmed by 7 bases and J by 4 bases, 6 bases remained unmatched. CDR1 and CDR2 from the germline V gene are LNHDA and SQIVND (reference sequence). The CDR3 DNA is TGTGCCAGTATTAGCGGGACAGGGGCCACCGGGGAGCTGTTTTTT. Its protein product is CASISGTGATGELFF.

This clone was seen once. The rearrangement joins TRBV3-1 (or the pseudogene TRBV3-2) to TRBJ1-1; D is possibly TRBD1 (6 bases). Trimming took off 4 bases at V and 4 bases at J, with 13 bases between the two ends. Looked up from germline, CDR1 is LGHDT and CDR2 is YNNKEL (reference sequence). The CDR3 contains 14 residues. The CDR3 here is CASSPRLGGTEAFF. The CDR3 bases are TGTGCCAGCAGCCCCAGATTAGGGGGCACTGAAGCTTTCTTT.

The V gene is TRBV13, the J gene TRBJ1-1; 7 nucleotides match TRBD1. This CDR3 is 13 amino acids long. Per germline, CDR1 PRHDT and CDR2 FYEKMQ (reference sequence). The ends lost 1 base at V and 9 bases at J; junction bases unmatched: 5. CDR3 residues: CASSLEGRGQAFF. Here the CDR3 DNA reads TGTGCCAGCAGCTTAGAAGGGAGGGGGCAAGCTTTCTTT.

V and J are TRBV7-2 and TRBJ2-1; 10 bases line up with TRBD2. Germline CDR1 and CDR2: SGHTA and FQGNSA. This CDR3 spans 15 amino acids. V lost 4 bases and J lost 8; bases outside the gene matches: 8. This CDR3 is CASSSGLAGVYEQFF. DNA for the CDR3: TGTGCCAGCAGCTCGGGGCTAGCGGGGGTCTATGAGCAGTTCTTC.

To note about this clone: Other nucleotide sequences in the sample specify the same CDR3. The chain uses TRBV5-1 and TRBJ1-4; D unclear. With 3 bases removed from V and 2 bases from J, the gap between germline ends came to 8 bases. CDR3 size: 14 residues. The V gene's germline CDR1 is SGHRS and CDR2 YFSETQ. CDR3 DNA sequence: TGCGCCAGCAGCTCCCGATCCACTAATGAAAAACTGTTTTTT. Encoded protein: CASSSRSTNEKLFF.

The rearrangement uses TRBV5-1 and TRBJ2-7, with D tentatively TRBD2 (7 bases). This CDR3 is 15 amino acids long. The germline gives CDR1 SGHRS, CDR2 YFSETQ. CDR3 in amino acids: CPWGGPRFSGCEQYV. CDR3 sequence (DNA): TGCCCCTGGGGGGGGCCTAGGTTTTCAGGGTGCGAGCAGTACGTC.

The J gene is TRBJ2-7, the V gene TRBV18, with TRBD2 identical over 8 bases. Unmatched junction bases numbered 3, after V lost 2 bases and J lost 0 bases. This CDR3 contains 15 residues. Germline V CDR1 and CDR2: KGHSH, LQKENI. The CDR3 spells CASSPRLAGSYEQYV. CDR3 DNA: TGTGCCAGCTCACCAAGGCTAGCGGGCTCCTACGAGCAGTACGTC.